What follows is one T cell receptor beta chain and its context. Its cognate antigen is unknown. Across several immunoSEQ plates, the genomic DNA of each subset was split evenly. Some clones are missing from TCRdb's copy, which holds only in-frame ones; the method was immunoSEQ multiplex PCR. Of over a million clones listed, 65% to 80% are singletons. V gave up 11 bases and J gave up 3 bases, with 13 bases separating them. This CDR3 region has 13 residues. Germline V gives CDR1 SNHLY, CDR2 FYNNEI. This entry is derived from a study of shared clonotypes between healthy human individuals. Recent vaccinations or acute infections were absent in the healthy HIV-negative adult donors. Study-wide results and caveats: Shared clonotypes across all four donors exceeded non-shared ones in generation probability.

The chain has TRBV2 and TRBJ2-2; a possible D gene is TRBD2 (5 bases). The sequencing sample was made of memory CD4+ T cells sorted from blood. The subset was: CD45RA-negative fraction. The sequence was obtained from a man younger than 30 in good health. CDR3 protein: CASGLGYTGELFF. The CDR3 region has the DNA TGTGCCTCCGGACTGGGTTACACCGGGGAGCTGTTTTTT.